The 30 T cell receptor beta chains reported below all come from one sample, sequenced in a study of T cells in Graves' hyperthyroidism and ophthalmopathy. RNA transcripts provided the source from which TCR beta CDR3 regions were amplified. First-round RT-PCR with HTBI primers amplified the TCR CDR3 region. TCRdb independently ran MiXCR on the multiplex PCR reads; one entry per CDR3 protein. The sample has 450,000 to 650,000 distinct CDR3 sequences, approximately 15% seen once. The sequenced sample was blood. The receptors derive from a woman in her late teens or twenties with Graves' ophthalmopathy.

This clonotype has more than one count but fewer than ten. The V call is TRBV7-9, the J call TRBJ1-2; D possibly corresponds to TRBD1 (5 bases). This CDR3 is built from 16 residues. Germline loops: CDR1 SEHNR, CDR2 FQNEAQ (reference sequence). The V and J ends lost 2 bases and 2 bases respectively, with 15 bases between them. The CDR3 here is CASSLSDTSSNYGYTF. The DNA of the CDR3 is TGTGCCAGCAGCTTATCGGACACGTCTTCAAACTATGGCTACACCTTC. Drawing the rest from reference TRBV7-9 and TRBJ1-2, the complete variable domain is DTGVSQNPRHKITKRGQNVTFRCDPISEHNRLYWYRQTLGQGPEFLTYFQNEAQLEKSRLLSDRFSAERPKGSFSTLEIQRTEQGDSAMYLCASSLSDTSSNYGYTFGSGTRLTVV.

This clonotype was seen ten or more times. This chain joins TRBV30 and TRBJ1-1, with TRBD1 matching 9 bases. Germline loops: CDR1 GTSNPN, CDR2 SVGIG (reference sequence). V lost 6 bases, J lost 4 bases, and 6 bases stayed unmatched. CDR3 size: 13 residues. The CDR3 nucleotides read TGTGCCTGTGTTACAGGGGGCGTCACTGAAGCTTTCTTT. Translated: CACVTGGVTEAFF.

This clonotype has a handful of counts. The chain recombines TRBV27 with TRBJ2-7; TRBD1 matches 7 bases. V lost 5 bases to trimming and J lost 2 bases; unmatched junction nucleotides: 6. This CDR3 region has 14 residues. The germline V gene has CDR1 MNHEY and CDR2 SMNVEV (reference sequence). Here the CDR3 DNA reads TGTGCCAGCAGTCGGTCGGGACAGCCCTACGAGCAGTACTTC. Residues: CASSRSGQPYEQYF.

This clonotype was counted a few times. The V and J genes are TRBV25-1 and TRBJ2-7; D not resolved. V was shortened by 0 bases and J by 4 bases, with 7 bases between the two germline ends. From germline, CDR1 is MGHDK and CDR2 SYGVNS. The CDR3 spans 13 residues. In DNA form, the CDR3 reads TGTGCCAGCAGTGAATATGAATGGTACGAGCAGTACTTC. It encodes CASSEYEWYEQYF.

The V and J genes are TRBV4-1 and TRBJ1-2; 7 bases align to TRBD1. The CDR3 has 17 residues. CDR1 and CDR2 (germline): MGHRA, YSYEKL. V gave up 5 bases and J gave up 4 bases; unmatched junction bases: 16. In DNA form, the CDR3 reads TGCGCCAGCAGCAACAGAATCCGACAGGGAAGGGGCTATGGCTACACCTTC. It encodes CASSNRIRQGRGYGYTF.

This clonotype was picked up many times. This sequence joins TRBV13 and TRBJ2-7; TRBD2 matches at 8 bases. This CDR3 comprises 16 residues. In germline, CDR1 is PRHDT, CDR2 FYEKMQ (reference sequence). J gave up 2 bases and V 5 bases, and 11 bases lay outside the gene matches. CDR3 nucleotide sequence: TGTGCCAGCAGCATGCTCCAGGGACTAGGTGCCTACGAGCAGTACTTC. Its translation is CASSMLQGLGAYEQYF.

This clonotype was counted ten times or more. This sequence joins TRBV7-2 and TRBJ2-7; D call uncertain. Germline CDR1 reads SGHTA; CDR2 reads FQGNSA. Trimming pared 1 base from V and 4 bases from J, leaving 11 bases between. The CDR3 is 14 amino acids. The CDR3 nucleotides are TGTGCCAGCAGCTTAGACATAATAATGTACGAGCAGTACTTC. Encoded protein: CASSLDIIMYEQYF.

This clonotype was observed at least ten times. The CDR3 DNA sequence: TGTGCCAGCAGGCCGGGACTAGCGAAAGAGACCCAGTACTTC. This sequence encodes CASRPGLAKETQYF. The V and J genes are TRBV6-2 or TRBV6-3 and TRBJ2-5; TRBD2 aligns across 10 bases. Germline CDR1 MNHEY, CDR2 SVGEGT. V shed 6 bases and J 3 bases; nucleotides not matched to a gene: 4. CDR3 length: 14 amino acids.

The CDR3 loop reads CASSQEFGDSNQPQHF. The DNA of the CDR3 is TGTGCCAGCAGCCAAGAGTTCGGAGATAGCAATCAGCCCCAGCATTTT. V and J are TRBV4-2 and TRBJ1-5, with D hard to call. Trimming stripped 0 bases from V and 0 bases from J, with 9 bases between. CDR3 length: 16 residues. Germline V gene sequence: CDR1 LGHNA, CDR2 YNFKEQ.

At least ten counts were recorded for this clonotype. V gene TRBV29-1 combines with J gene TRBJ1-1; D is undetermined. V was pared by 0 bases and J by 3 bases, with 11 bases between. Germline V gives CDR1 SQVTM, CDR2 ANQGSEA. The CDR3 extends over 14 amino acids. The CDR3 loop is CSVEDEGLHTEAFF. CDR3 nucleotide sequence: TGCAGCGTTGAAGATGAGGGCTTGCACACTGAAGCTTTCTTT.

This clonotype came up a few times. The chain links TRBV6-6 to TRBJ2-1, with 8 bases lining up with TRBD2. After removal of 0 bases from V and 0 bases from J, the junction contained 4 bases not matched to a gene. Germline V CDR1 and CDR2: MNHNY, SVGAGI (reference sequence). This CDR3 is built from 17 residues. The CDR3, as DNA: TGTGCCAGCAGTTACTCCCGACTAGCGAGCTCCTACAATGAGCAGTTCTTC. Protein: CASSYSRLASSYNEQFF.

This clonotype occurred many times. The rearrangement joins TRBV30 to TRBJ2-7; 8 nucleotides agree with TRBD1. V was clipped by 2 bases and J by 1 base; unmatched bases: 13. The V gene's germline CDR1 is GTSNPN and CDR2 SVGIG (reference sequence). The CDR3 spans 17 residues. In DNA, the CDR3 is TGTGCCTGGAGTCCTCTAGACAGGGACAGGTCGTCCTACGAGCAGTACTTC. Protein sequence: CAWSPLDRDRSSYEQYF.

This chain connects TRBV4-3 to TRBJ1-6; no clear D gene. Germline CDR1 LGHNA, CDR2 YSLEER. V lost 5 bases and J lost 5, with 10 bases in between. The CDR3 has 14 residues. The CDR3 DNA reads as TGCGCCAGCAGCGGGTACGGGAATAATTCACCCCTCCACTTT. Its protein product is CASSGYGNNSPLHF.

In this sample, this clonotype turned up many times. This chain links TRBV27 with TRBJ2-1, with TRBD2 matching over 8 bases. Germline CDR1 reads MNHEY; CDR2 reads SMNVEV (reference sequence). This CDR3 has 14 amino acids. After removal of 9 bases from V and 4 bases from J, the junction contained 8 bases not matched to a gene. The chain's CDR3 is CASTVAGPYNEQFF. CDR3 in DNA: TGTGCCAGTACCGTAGCGGGGCCATACAATGAGCAGTTCTTC.

This clonotype was detected ten times or more. The chain is built from TRBV11-2 and TRBJ2-1; no clear D. V was trimmed by 2 bases and J by 5 bases, leaving 10 bases between them. This CDR3 comprises 14 residues. In germline, CDR1 is SGHAT, CDR2 FQNNGV. The CDR3 sequence: CASSLSPANNEQFF. In DNA, the CDR3 is TGTGCCAGCAGCTTAAGTCCTGCTAACAATGAGCAGTTCTTC.

A few counts support this clonotype. The rearrangement links TRBV5-8 to TRBJ1-2, with 12 bases aligning to TRBD1. CDR3 size: 14 residues. Germline V gene sequence: CDR1 SGHTS, CDR2 YDEGEE. With V trimmed by 4 bases and J by 6 bases, 4 bases remained unmatched. The CDR3 protein is CASSPGTGGHGYTF. CDR3 in DNA: TGTGCCAGCAGCCCTGGGACAGGGGGCCATGGCTACACCTTC. Full variable domain (remainder filled in from reference TRBV5-8 and TRBJ1-2): EAGVTQSPTHLIKTRGQQATLRCSPISGHTSVYWYQQALGLGLQFLLWYDEGEERNRGNFPPRFSGRQFPNYSSELNVNALELEDSALYLCASSPGTGGHGYTFGSGTRLTVV.

The sample holds many counts of this clonotype. The chain combines TRBV11-2 with TRBJ1-3, with 8 bases that match TRBD1. V trimming: 5 bases; J trimming: 3 bases; junction bases outside the gene matches: 18. The CDR3 is made up of 19 amino acids. Per the germline V gene, CDR1 is SGHAT and CDR2 is FQNNGV. CDR3 sequence: CASSPFPRTGKTYGNTIYF. In DNA, the CDR3 is TGTGCCAGCAGCCCATTCCCCCGGACAGGGAAAACGTATGGAAACACCATATATTTT.

This clonotype showed up many times. The chain couples TRBV6-1 to TRBJ1-5; a possible D gene is TRBD1 (6 bases). Germline-derived CDR1 and CDR2 are MNHNS and SASEGT. CDR3 size: 13 residues. V lost 5 bases and J lost 5, with 10 bases in between. CDR3 bases: TGTGCCAGCAGTCGGACAGCCCATCAGCCCCAGCATTTT. Translated: CASSRTAHQPQHF.

Points on this clonotype: This may come from a read error, since a much larger clone is one base off. The chain's CDR3 is CANSIRKVPKAFF. For the CDR3, the DNA is TGTGCCAATAGTATCCGCAAGGTTCCGAAAGCTTTCTTT. The rearrangement uses TRBV19 and TRBJ1-1; D gene unclear. Per germline, CDR1 LNHDA and CDR2 SQIVND (reference sequence). There are 13 residues in the CDR3.

This clonotype has a count of ten or more. V gene TRBV7-9 combines with J gene TRBJ1-1; no clear D gene. The CDR3 is 14 residues long. Germline lookup yields CDR1 SEHNR and CDR2 FQNEAQ (reference sequence). V lost 6 bases and J lost 0, with 11 bases in between. CDR3 coding DNA: TGTGCCAGCAGTTTGACATCCATGAACACTGAAGCTTTCTTT. It translates to CASSLTSMNTEAFF.

J is TRBJ2-7 and V is TRBV20-1; 8 bases map to TRBD1. Per germline, CDR1 DFQATT and CDR2 SNEGSKA (reference sequence). The CDR3 has 14 residues. Trimming cost V 6 bases and J 1 base; bases outside gene matches: 8. Here the CDR3 reads CSARPRGQSYEQYF. CDR3 in DNA: TGCAGTGCGCGCCCCAGGGGGCAGTCCTACGAGCAGTACTTC.

As for this clonotype: Just one base apart from a much larger clone, this may be a read error. The V gene is TRBV7-2, the J gene TRBJ1-5; D gene unclear. The CDR3 runs to 13 residues. CDR1 and CDR2 (germline): SGHTA, FQGNSA. The CDR3 loop reads CANSLRVRQPQHF. For the CDR3, the DNA is TGTGCCAACAGCTTAAGGGTGAGGCAGCCCCAGCATTTT. Full variable domain (remainder filled in from reference TRBV7-2 and TRBJ1-5): GAGVSQSPSNKVTEKGKDVELRCDPISGHTALYWYRQSLGQGLEFLIYFQGNSAPDKSGLPSDRFSAERTGGSVSTLTIQRTQQEDSAVYLCANSLRVRQPQHFGDGTRLSIL.

This clonotype was counted ten times or more. The chain uses TRBV7-2 and TRBJ2-1; TRBD2 agrees at 7 bases. V lost 2 bases to trimming and J lost 0 bases; unmatched junction nucleotides: 13. CDR3 size: 19 residues. Germline assignment: CDR1 SGHTA and CDR2 FQGNSA. The DNA of the CDR3 is TGTGCCAGCAGCTTAAGACTAGCTCCACGCGGAACCTCCTACAATGAGCAGTTCTTC. It encodes CASSLRLAPRGTSYNEQFF.

Ten or more counts support this clonotype. The chain carries TRBV4-1 and TRBJ2-3; possible D gene TRBD2, 6 bases. The CDR3 extends over 16 amino acids. Between the trimmed V and J ends, which lost 0 bases and 2 bases, there was a span of 12 bases. CDR1 MGHRA and CDR2 YSYEKL come from the germline V gene. CDR3 amino acids: CASSQELAGSTDTQYF. CDR3 in DNA: TGCGCCAGCAGCCAAGAATTGGCGGGATCCACAGATACGCAGTATTTT.

This clonotype was counted a single time. A junction boundary mismatches the germline segment, possibly from a read error. V is TRBV7-3 and J is TRBJ2-5; D perhaps matches TRBD2 (5 bases). The CDR3 is 13 amino acids. The V gene's germline CDR1 is SGHTA and CDR2 FQGTGA. CDR3: CANSLAREETQYF. In DNA form, the CDR3 reads TGTGCCAACAGCTTAGCGCGGGAAGAGACCCAGTACTTC.

The chain has TRBV7-2 and TRBJ1-5; no clear D gene. The CDR3 loop spans 15 amino acids. CDR1 and CDR2 (germline): SGHTA, FQGNSA. V shed 5 bases and J shed 2 bases, with 13 bases lying between them. The CDR3 reads CASSLDLVGNQPQHF. As DNA, the CDR3 is TGTGCCAGCAGCCTCGACCTTGTCGGCAATCAGCCCCAGCATTTT.

This clonotype was seen ten or more times. Here the CDR3 DNA reads TGCAGTGCGGCCGGGACAAAGAGGGGGAACACTGAAGCTTTCTTT. Its protein product is CSAAGTKRGNTEAFF. J is TRBJ1-1 and V is TRBV20-1; D perhaps matches TRBD1 (6 bases). The V end lost 6 bases, the J end lost 1 base, and 18 bases lay between the germline ends. The CDR3 has 15 amino acids. Germline V gene sequence: CDR1 DFQATT, CDR2 SNEGSKA (reference sequence).

The V and J genes are TRBV5-1 and TRBJ2-3; 8 bases are a match to TRBD2. CDR3 length equals 19 residues. V shed 2 bases, J shed 2 bases, and the junction held 16 bases outside the gene matches. From germline, CDR1 is SGHRS and CDR2 YFSETQ. In DNA form, the CDR3 reads TGCGCCAGCAGCTTTTCTAGCGGGCCCTTTCCGGGGGCCACAGATACGCAGTATTTT. This translates into CASSFSSGPFPGATDTQYF.

J is TRBJ2-3 and V is TRBV24-1; tentatively, D is TRBD1 (6 bases). The germline V and J ends were trimmed by 12 bases and 3 bases, with 18 bases remaining between them. Germline values: CDR1 KGHDR, CDR2 SFDVKD. CDR3 length: 14 residues. The CDR3 DNA reads as TGTGCCTCTCAACAGGGTTACGGAACAGATACGCAGTATTTT. Translation: CASQQGYGTDTQYF.

The V gene is TRBV7-6, the J gene TRBJ2-7; the match to TRBD1 covers 9 bases. CDR3 length: 15 residues. CDR1 is SGHVS and CDR2 is FNYEAQ in the germline V gene. After removal of 5 bases from V and 3 bases from J, the junction contained 8 bases not matched to a gene. The CDR3 bases are TGTGCCAGCAGCGAACCGGGACAGGGCTTCTACGAGCAGTACTTC. It is translated as CASSEPGQGFYEQYF.